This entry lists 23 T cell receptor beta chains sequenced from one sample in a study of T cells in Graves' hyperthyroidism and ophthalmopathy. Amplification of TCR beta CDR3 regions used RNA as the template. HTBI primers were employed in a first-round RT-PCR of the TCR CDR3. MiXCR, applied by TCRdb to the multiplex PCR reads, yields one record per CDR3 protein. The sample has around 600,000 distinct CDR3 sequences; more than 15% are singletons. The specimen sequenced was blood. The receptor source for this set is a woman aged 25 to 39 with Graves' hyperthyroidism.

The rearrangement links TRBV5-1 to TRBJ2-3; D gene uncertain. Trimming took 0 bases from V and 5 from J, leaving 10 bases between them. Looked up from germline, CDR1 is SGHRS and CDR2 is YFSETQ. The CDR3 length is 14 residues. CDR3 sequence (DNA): TGCGCCAGCAGCTTGGGCCAGGTAGAAGATACGCAGTATTTT. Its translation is CASSLGQVEDTQYF.

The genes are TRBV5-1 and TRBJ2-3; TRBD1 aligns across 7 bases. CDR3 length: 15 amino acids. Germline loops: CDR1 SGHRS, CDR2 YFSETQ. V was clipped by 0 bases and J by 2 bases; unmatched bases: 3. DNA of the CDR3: TGCGCCAGCAGCTTGGGAGGACAGGTCACAGATACGCAGTATTTT. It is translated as CASSLGGQVTDTQYF.

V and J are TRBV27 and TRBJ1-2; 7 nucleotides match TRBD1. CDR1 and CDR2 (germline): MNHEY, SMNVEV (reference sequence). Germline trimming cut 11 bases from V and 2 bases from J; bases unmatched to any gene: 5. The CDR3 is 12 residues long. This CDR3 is CACGTANYGYTF. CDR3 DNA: TGTGCCTGTGGGACAGCAAACTATGGCTACACCTTC.

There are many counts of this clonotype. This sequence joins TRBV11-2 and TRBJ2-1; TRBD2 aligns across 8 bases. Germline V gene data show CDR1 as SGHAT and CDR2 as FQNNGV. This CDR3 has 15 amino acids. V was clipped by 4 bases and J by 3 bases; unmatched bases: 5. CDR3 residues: CASSSGAGVYNEQFF. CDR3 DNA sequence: TGTGCCAGCAGCTCCGGAGCGGGAGTCTACAATGAGCAGTTCTTC.

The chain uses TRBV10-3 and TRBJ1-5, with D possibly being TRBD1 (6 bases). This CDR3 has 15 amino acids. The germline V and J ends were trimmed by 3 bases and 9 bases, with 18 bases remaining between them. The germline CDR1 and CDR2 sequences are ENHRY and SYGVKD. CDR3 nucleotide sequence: TGTGCCATCAGTGAAGGCAGGGGCCAAGGATGGCCCCAGCATTTT. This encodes CAISEGRGQGWPQHF.

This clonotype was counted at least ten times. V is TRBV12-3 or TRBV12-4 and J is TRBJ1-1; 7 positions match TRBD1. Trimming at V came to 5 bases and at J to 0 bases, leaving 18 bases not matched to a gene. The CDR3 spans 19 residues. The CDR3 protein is CASSPRQGGRVEMNTEAFF. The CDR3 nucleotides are TGTGCCAGCAGTCCACGACAGGGCGGGAGGGTTGAGATGAACACTGAAGCTTTCTTT.

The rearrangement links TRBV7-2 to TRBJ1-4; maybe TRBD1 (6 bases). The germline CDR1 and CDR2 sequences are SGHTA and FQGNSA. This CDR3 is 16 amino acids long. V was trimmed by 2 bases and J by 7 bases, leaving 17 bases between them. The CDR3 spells CASSLRGGGGGEKLFF. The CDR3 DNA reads TGTGCCAGCAGCTTAAGGGGAGGGGGGGGAGGTGAAAAACTGTTTTTT. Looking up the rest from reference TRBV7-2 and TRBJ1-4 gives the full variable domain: GAGVSQSPSNKVTEKGKDVELRCDPISGHTALYWYRQSLGQGLEFLIYFQGNSAPDKSGLPSDRFSAERTGGSVSTLTIQRTQQEDSAVYLCASSLRGGGGGEKLFFGSGTQLSVL.

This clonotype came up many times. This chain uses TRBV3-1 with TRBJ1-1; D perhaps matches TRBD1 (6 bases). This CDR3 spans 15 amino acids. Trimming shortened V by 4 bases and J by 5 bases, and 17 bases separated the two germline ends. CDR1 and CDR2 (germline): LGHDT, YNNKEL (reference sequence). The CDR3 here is CASSRPRGVETEAFF. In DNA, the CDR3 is TGTGCCAGCAGCCGCCCCAGGGGCGTCGAGACTGAAGCTTTCTTT.

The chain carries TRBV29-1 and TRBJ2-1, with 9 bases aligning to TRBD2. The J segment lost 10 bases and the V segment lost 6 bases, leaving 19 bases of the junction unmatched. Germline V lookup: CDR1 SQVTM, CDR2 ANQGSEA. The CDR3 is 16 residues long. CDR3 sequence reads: CSVARVAGGDRVEQFF. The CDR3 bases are TGCAGCGTCGCCCGGGTGGCGGGAGGGGACCGGGTGGAGCAGTTCTTC.

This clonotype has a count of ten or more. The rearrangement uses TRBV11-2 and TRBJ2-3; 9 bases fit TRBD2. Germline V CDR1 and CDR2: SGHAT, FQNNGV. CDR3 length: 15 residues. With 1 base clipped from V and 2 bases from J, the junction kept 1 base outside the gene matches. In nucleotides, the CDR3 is TGTGCCAGCAGCTTAGGACTAGCGGTCACAGATACGCAGTATTTT. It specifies CASSLGLAVTDTQYF.

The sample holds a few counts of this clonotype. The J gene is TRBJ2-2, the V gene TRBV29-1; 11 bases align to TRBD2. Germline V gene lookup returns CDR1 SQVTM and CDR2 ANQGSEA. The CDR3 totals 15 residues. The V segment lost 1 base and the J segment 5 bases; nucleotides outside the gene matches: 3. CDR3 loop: CSVEGSGRGTGELFF. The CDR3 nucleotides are TGCAGCGTTGAAGGTAGCGGGAGGGGGACCGGGGAGCTGTTTTTT.

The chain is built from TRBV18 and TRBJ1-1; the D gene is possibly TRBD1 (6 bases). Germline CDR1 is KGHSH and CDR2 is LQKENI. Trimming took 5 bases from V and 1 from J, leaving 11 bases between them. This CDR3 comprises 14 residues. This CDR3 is CASSTWTENTEAFF. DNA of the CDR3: TGTGCCAGCTCAACGTGGACAGAGAACACTGAAGCTTTCTTT.

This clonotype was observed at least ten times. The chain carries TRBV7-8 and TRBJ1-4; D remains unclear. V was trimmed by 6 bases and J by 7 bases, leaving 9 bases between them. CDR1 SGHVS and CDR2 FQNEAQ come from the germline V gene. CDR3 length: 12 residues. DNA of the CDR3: TGTGCCAGCAGTCAATACAGTGAAAAACTGTTTTTT. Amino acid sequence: CASSQYSEKLFF.

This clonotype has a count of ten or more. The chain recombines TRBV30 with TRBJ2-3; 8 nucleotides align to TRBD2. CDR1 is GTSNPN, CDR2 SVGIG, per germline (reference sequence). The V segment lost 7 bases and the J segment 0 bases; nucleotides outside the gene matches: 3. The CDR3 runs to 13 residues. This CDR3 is CAYGRASTDTQYF. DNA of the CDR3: TGTGCCTACGGGAGGGCTAGCACAGATACGCAGTATTTT.

The CDR3 loop is CASSFAGGADTQYF. The CDR3 DNA follows: TGTGCCAGCAGCTTCGCGGGAGGGGCGGATACGCAGTATTTT. The chain links TRBV11-2 to TRBJ2-3, with 9 bases that match TRBD2. The trim removed 3 bases at V and 6 bases at J, leaving 4 bases unmatched. The V gene's germline CDR1 is SGHAT and CDR2 FQNNGV. The CDR3 is made up of 14 amino acids.

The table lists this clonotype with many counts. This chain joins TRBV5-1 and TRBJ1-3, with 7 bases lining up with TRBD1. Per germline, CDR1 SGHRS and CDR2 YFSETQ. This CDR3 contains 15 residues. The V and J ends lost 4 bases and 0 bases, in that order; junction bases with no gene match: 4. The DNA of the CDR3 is TGCGCCAGCAGCCCGACAGGGAGCTCTGGAAACACCATATATTTT. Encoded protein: CASSPTGSSGNTIYF. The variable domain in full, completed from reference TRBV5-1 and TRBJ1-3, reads KAGVTQTPRYLIKTRGQQVTLSCSPISGHRSVSWYQQTPGQGLQFLFEYFSETQRNKGNFPGRFSGRQFSNSRSEMNVSTLELGDSALYLCASSPTGSSGNTIYFGEGSWLTVV.

CDR3 amino acids: CASGTRGDSYNEQFF. CDR3 nucleotides: TGTGCCAGCGGTACCCGGGGGGACTCCTACAATGAGCAGTTCTTC. The chain couples TRBV9 to TRBJ2-1, with TRBD2 matching over 7 bases. Looked up from germline, CDR1 is SGDLS and CDR2 is YYNGEE. The CDR3 totals 15 residues. After removal of 7 bases from V and 0 bases from J, the junction contained 7 bases not matched to a gene.

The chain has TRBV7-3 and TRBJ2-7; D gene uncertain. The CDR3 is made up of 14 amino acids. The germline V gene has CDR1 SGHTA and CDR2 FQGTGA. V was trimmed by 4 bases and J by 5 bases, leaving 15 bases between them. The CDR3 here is CASSSTGPLDEQYF. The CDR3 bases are TGTGCCAGCAGCTCCACCGGGCCCCTGGACGAGCAGTACTTC.

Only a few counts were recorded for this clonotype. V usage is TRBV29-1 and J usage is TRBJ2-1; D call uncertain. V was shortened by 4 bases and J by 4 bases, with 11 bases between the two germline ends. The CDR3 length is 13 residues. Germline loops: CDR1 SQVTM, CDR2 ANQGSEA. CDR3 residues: CSVARAGYNEQFF. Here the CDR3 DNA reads TGCAGCGTTGCCCGCGCAGGATACAATGAGCAGTTCTTC.

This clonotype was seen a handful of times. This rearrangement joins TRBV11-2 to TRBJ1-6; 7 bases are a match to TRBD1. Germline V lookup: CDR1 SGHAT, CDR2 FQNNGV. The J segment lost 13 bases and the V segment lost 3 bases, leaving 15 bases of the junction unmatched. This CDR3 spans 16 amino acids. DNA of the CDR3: TGTGCCAGCAGCTTTCCCTGCCGGGACAGCTGTATTCCCCTCCACTTT. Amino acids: CASSFPCRDSCIPLHF.

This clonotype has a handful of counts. In nucleotides, the CDR3 is TGTGCCAGCAGCCAGGACAGGGGGCTCTTCGCTGAAGCTTTCTTT. This translates into CASSQDRGLFAEAFF. V gene TRBV28 combines with J gene TRBJ1-1, with TRBD1 identical over 11 bases. The junction had 9 bases not matched to a gene; V was cut back by 6 bases and J by 6 bases. The V gene's germline CDR1 is MDHEN and CDR2 SYDVKM. The CDR3 covers 15 residues.

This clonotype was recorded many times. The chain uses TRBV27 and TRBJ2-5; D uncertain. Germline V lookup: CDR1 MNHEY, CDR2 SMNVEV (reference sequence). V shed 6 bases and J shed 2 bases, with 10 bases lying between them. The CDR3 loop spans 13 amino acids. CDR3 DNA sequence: TGTGCCAGCAGCGGTTACTCGCAAGAGACCCAGTACTTC. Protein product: CASSGYSQETQYF.

This CDR3 is CASSQATGENTDTQYF. The DNA of the CDR3 is TGCGCCAGCAGCCAAGCGACAGGGGAGAACACAGATACGCAGTATTTT. This chain connects TRBV4-1 to TRBJ2-3, with 8 bases that match TRBD1. The CDR3 is 16 residues long. Trimming removed 1 base from V and 2 bases from J; junction bases left unmatched: 5. Germline-derived CDR1 and CDR2 are MGHRA and YSYEKL.